This entry describes one T cell receptor (beta chain). The antigen remains unidentified. These data are taken from a study of T cell repertoires in cytomegalovirus infection. TCRdb recomputed calls from the reads with MiXCR, one row per CDR3 protein. This sample has approximately 350,000 distinct CDR3 sequences, with approximately 35% found just once. This TCR was sampled from a human donor in good health (CMV status not recorded). Some clones in this sample may be carry-over from other donors' samples. Specimen: cultured PBMCs, collected from culture after CMV antigen stimulation.

CDR3 DNA sequence: TGTGCTAGTGGCTTCAGCCGCTGGGACTCTAATTACGTC. Protein product: CASGFSRWDSNYV. V gene TRBV12-5 combines with J gene TRBJ2-7; D perhaps matches TRBD2 (6 bases). The V end was cut by 6 bases, the J end by 13 bases, with 22 bases between. This CDR3 region has 13 residues. The germline gives CDR1 LGHNT, CDR2 FRNRAP.